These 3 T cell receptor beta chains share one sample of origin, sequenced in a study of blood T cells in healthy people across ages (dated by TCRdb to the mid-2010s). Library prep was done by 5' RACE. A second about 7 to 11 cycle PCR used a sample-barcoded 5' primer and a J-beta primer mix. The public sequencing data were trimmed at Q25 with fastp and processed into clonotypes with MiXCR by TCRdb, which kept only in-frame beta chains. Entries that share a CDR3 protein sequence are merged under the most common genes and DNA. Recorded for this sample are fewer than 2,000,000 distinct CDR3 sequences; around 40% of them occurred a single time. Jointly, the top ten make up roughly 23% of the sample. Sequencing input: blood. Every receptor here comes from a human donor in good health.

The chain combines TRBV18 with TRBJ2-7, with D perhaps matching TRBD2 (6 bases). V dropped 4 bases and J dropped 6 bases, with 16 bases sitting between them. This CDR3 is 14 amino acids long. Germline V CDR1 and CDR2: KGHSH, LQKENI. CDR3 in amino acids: CASSLGGTPSEQYF. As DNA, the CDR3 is TGTGCCAGCTCACTAGGAGGGACTCCGTCCGAGCAGTACTTC.

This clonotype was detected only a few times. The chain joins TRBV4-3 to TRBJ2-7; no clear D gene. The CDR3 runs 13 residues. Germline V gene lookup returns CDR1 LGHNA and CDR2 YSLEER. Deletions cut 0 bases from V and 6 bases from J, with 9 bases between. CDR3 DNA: TGCGCCAGCAGCCAAGAGTCATCTGGCGAGCAGTACTTC. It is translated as CASSQESSGEQYF.

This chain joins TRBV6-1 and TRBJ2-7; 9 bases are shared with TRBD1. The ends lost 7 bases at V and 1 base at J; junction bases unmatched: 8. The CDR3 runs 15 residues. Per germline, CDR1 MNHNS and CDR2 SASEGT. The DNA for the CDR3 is TGTGCCAGCATGGGGGACAGGGATAATTCCTACGAGCAGTACTTC. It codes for CASMGDRDNSYEQYF.